This is a list of T cell receptor beta chains from one sample in a study of T-cell reconstitution after alpha-beta-depleted transplantation in children. TCRdb independently ran MiXCR on the PCR reads; one entry per CDR3 protein. This sample carries fewer than 550,000 distinct CDR3 sequences, 10% to 12% of them seen once, and the ten largest clones take 12% to 15%. The source was PBMCs, mostly from graft donor cells, collected 180 days after TCRalphabeta/CD19-depleted stem cell transplant. All receptors derive from a female patient between 2 and 15 years old who had a stem cell transplant for aplastic anemia, so the T cells may come from the graft donor. Each CDR3 is given with its conserved first and last residue. D genes are given only for firm matches. For some rows the clone size is stated as once, few or many, or as a class when expanded; others skip it.

>TRBV5-1|few|TRBJ2-1|TRBD2
CASSSLAGGPHNEQFF
TGCGCCAGCAGCTCACTAGCGGGAGGGCCCCACAATGAGCAGTTCTTC
>TRBV28|many|TRBJ1-2|NA
CASSLWGNYGYTF
TGTGCCAGCAGTTTATGGGGGAACTATGGCTACACCTTC
>TRBV29-1|NA|TRBJ2-5|TRBD1
CSVGQGERETQYF
TGCAGCGTGGGACAGGGGGAGAGAGAGACCCAGTACTTC
>TRBV12-3/TRBV12-4|NA|TRBJ1-1|NA
CASSFSQGGTEAFF
TGTGCCAGCAGTTTTTCGCAGGGAGGGACTGAAGCTTTCTTT
>TRBV9|many|TRBJ2-1|NA
CASSVEGRLNNEQFF
TGTGCCAGCAGCGTAGAGGGACGTCTGAACAATGAGCAGTTCTTC
>TRBV9|few|TRBJ2-7|TRBD1
CASNRDRGYEQYF
TGTGCCAGCAACCGAGACAGGGGGTACGAGCAGTACTTC
>TRBV3-1|many|TRBJ2-7|TRBD2
CASSRSGGRDEQYF
TGTGCCAGCAGCCGGTCGGGGGGACGGGACGAGCAGTACTTC
>TRBV7-2|many|TRBJ1-1|NA
CASSSFYGGYPEAFF
TGTGCCAGCAGCTCATTTTACGGGGGCTACCCTGAAGCTTTCTTT
>TRBV4-1|NA|TRBJ2-2|NA
CASSRPGRNTGELFF
TGCGCCAGCAGCCGTCCAGGCAGGAACACCGGGGAGCTGTTTTTT
>TRBV6-1|NA|TRBJ1-4|NA
CASSAPGGRKKLFF
TGTGCCAGCAGCGCCCCCGGGGGGCGAAAAAAACTGTTTTTT
>TRBV5-1|NA|TRBJ2-2|TRBD2
CASSLIAGEAGELFF
TGCGCCAGCAGCTTGATAGCGGGAGAAGCCGGGGAGCTGTTTTTT
>TRBV7-3|NA|TRBJ2-2|NA
CASSLTGILYTWELFF
TGTGCCAGCAGCTTAACGGGGATCTTATACACCTGGGAGCTGTTTTTT
>TRBV11-2|NA|TRBJ1-3|NA
CASSRDRIGNTIYF
TGTGCCAGCAGTCGCGATCGGATCGGAAACACCATATATTTT
>TRBV28|few|TRBJ1-5|NA
CASTNSPSRGSRYNSNQPQHF
TGTGCCAGCACCAATAGTCCCTCGAGGGGGAGTAGATATAATAGCAATCAGCCCCAGCATTTT
>TRBV15|few|TRBJ2-7|TRBD2
CATSAGFMRELDEQYF
TGTGCCACCAGCGCAGGTTTTATGCGGGAGCTCGACGAGCAGTACTTC
>TRBV10-2|few|TRBJ2-1|TRBD2
CASSDTSGPYNEQFF
TGCGCCAGCAGTGACACTAGCGGGCCCTACAATGAGCAGTTCTTC
>TRBV6-1|few|TRBJ2-2|NA
CASRQPPWNTGELFF
TGTGCCAGCAGACAACCCCCCTGGAACACCGGGGAGCTGTTTTTT
>TRBV6-6|few|TRBJ1-6|NA
CASSLRTEAPLHF
TGTGCCAGCAGTTTAAGGACAGAAGCACCCCTCCACTTT
>TRBV10-3|NA|TRBJ2-7|TRBD2
CAIRTSGYEQYF
TGTGCCATCCGGACTAGCGGTTACGAGCAGTACTTC
>TRBV30|NA|TRBJ1-1|NA
CAWSVPSGFLANTEAFF
TGTGCCTGGAGCGTACCCTCAGGGTTTTTGGCGAACACTGAAGCTTTCTTT
>TRBV29-1|few|TRBJ1-3|TRBD1
CSVEGDRGPSSGNTIYF
TGCAGCGTTGAAGGGGACAGGGGGCCGAGCTCTGGAAACACCATATATTTT
>TRBV5-1|few|TRBJ2-3|NA
CASSWDLPSTDTQYF
TGCGCCAGCAGCTGGGACTTACCTAGCACAGATACGCAGTATTTT
>TRBV3-1|NA|TRBJ1-6|TRBD1
CASSPSGGRTNSPLHF
TGTGCCAGCAGCCCCTCAGGGGGCCGCACAAATTCACCCCTCCACTTT
>TRBV28|few|TRBJ1-2|NA
CASSLFFEEARGNYGYTF
TGTGCCAGCAGTTTATTTTTCGAAGAGGCCAGAGGGAACTATGGCTACACCTTC
>TRBV28|few|TRBJ2-3|NA
CASSPWDTTNTQYF
TGTGCCAGCAGTCCCTGGGACACAACTAATACGCAGTATTTT
>TRBV12-3/TRBV12-4|few|TRBJ1-2|NA
CASSLVGDGYTF
TGTGCCAGCAGTTTAGTGGGGGATGGCTACACCTTC
>TRBV10-3|NA|TRBJ2-1|NA
CASRRELGDEQFF
TGTGCCAGCCGGAGGGAACTTGGGGATGAGCAGTTCTTC
>TRBV10-3|few|TRBJ2-3|NA
CAISESPQAATDTQYF
TGTGCCATCAGTGAGTCCCCCCAAGCTGCCACAGATACGCAGTATTTT
>TRBV28|many|TRBJ1-5|NA
CASSFGRTYSNQPQHF
TGTGCCAGCAGTTTCGGCAGAACCTATAGCAATCAGCCCCAGCATTTT
>TRBV5-1|few|TRBJ2-2|TRBD2
CASNRISGKVGELFF
TGCGCCAGCAACCGAATTAGCGGGAAGGTCGGGGAGCTGTTTTTT
>TRBV3-1|NA|TRBJ1-3|NA
CASSRLGHGSGNTIYF
TGTGCCAGCAGCCGCCTGGGACACGGCTCTGGAAACACCATATATTTT
>TRBV27|NA|TRBJ1-2|NA
CASSLSFWVRDGYGYTF
TGTGCCAGCAGTTTATCGTTTTGGGTCAGGGATGGGTATGGCTACACCTTC
>TRBV5-1|few|TRBJ1-3|NA
CASSFSWTAEIGNTIYF
TGCGCCAGCAGCTTTTCTTGGACAGCAGAAATTGGAAACACCATATATTTT
>TRBV7-2|NA|TRBJ2-3|TRBD2
CASSTTSGITDTQYF
TGTGCCAGCAGCACGACTAGCGGGATAACAGATACGCAGTATTTT
>TRBV20-1|NA|TRBJ2-3|NA
CSAPLGAAEPTQYF
TGCAGTGCGCCCTTGGGGGCCGCCGAACCTACGCAGTATTTT
>TRBV5-1|few|TRBJ2-1|NA
CASSLSRGHYNEQFF
TGCGCCAGCAGCTTGAGTCGGGGGCACTACAATGAGCAGTTCTTC
>TRBV6-1|few|TRBJ2-1|NA
CASSPGIPSSYNEQFF
TGTGCCAGCAGCCCGGGAATTCCGAGCTCCTACAATGAGCAGTTCTTC
>TRBV10-3|NA|TRBJ1-5|TRBD1
CAISESPTGSGNQPQHF
TGTGCCATCAGTGAGAGCCCGACAGGGAGCGGCAATCAGCCCCAGCATTTT
>TRBV12-5|NA|TRBJ2-6|TRBD2
CASGFVLAETSGANVLTF
TGTGCTAGTGGTTTTGTACTAGCGGAGACCTCTGGGGCCAACGTCCTGACTTTC
>TRBV18|NA|TRBJ2-4|TRBD2
CASSRRTSGRYYGKNIQYF
TGTGCCAGCTCACGTCGGACTAGCGGGAGGTATTACGGCAAAAACATTCAGTACTTC
>TRBV6-5|NA|TRBJ2-3|NA
CASSNLYRTGSSDTQYF
TGTGCCAGCAGTAACCTTTATCGGACCGGGTCATCAGATACGCAGTATTTT
>TRBV12-3/TRBV12-4|many|TRBJ2-1|NA
CASTRGVGEQFF
TGTGCCAGCACCAGGGGGGTTGGTGAGCAGTTCTTC
>TRBV5-1|few|TRBJ2-7|TRBD1
CASSWGTGARWDEQYF
TGCGCCAGCAGCTGGGGGACAGGAGCACGGTGGGACGAGCAGTACTTC
>TRBV5-1|few|TRBJ2-7|NA
CASSLAWPEIYEQYF
TGCGCCAGCAGCTTGGCCTGGCCGGAGATCTACGAGCAGTACTTC
>TRBV11-1|few|TRBJ2-7|NA
CASSLEGLAAYEQYF
TGTGCCAGCAGCTTAGAAGGGTTAGCAGCCTACGAGCAGTACTTC
>TRBV9|NA|TRBJ2-1|NA
CASSVGAGEGSYNEQFF
TGTGCCAGCAGCGTAGGGGCAGGGGAAGGCTCCTACAATGAGCAGTTCTTC
>TRBV4-2|NA|TRBJ2-1|TRBD2
CASSHLRPQREGYNEQFF
TGTGCCAGCAGCCACCTTCGACCGCAGCGGGAGGGGTACAATGAGCAGTTCTTC
>TRBV2|many|TRBJ2-2|NA
CASRPGSTGELFF
TGTGCCAGCAGGCCGGGGAGCACCGGGGAGCTGTTTTTT
>TRBV20-1|few|TRBJ2-5|NA
CSASVGQETQYF
TGCAGTGCTAGTGTGGGCCAAGAGACCCAGTACTTC
>TRBV29-1|few|TRBJ1-1|NA
CSAGEARQDTEAFF
TGCAGCGCAGGGGAGGCCCGGCAGGACACTGAAGCTTTCTTT
>TRBV6-6|many|TRBJ2-7|NA
CASSFNVRAEQYF
TGTGCCAGCAGTTTCAACGTCCGGGCCGAGCAGTACTTC
>TRBV5-5|many|TRBJ1-6|NA
CASSLAGEGSYNSPLHF
TGTGCCAGCAGCTTGGCAGGGGAGGGCTCCTATAATTCACCCCTCCACTTT